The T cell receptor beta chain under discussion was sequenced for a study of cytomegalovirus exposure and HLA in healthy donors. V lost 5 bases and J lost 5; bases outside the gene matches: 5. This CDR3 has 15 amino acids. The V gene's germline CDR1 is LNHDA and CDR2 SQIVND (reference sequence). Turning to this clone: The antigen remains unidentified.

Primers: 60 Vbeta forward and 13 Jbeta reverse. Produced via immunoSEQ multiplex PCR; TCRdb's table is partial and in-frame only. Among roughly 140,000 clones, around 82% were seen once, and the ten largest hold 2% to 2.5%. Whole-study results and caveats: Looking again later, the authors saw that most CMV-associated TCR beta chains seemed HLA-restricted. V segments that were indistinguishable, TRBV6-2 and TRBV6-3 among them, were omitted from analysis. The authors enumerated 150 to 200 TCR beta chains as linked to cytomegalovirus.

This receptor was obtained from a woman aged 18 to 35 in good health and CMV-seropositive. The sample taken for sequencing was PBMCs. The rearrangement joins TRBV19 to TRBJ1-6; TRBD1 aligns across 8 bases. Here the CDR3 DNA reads TGTGCCAGTAGTCTGGACAGGGAAAATAATTCACCCCTCCACTTT. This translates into CASSLDRENNSPLHF.